This passage covers 23 T cell receptor beta chains from one sample sequenced in a study of tumor and adjacent non-tumor tissue in lung cancer. No cell sorting was done before RNA was extracted from the tissue. The library came from three nested PCR rounds adapted from ARM-PCR protocols. TCRdb reprocessed the multiplex PCR reads with MiXCR, giving one entry per CDR3 protein. This sample has 200,000 to 250,000 distinct CDR3 sequences; 70% to 75% occur once, and the top ten carry approximately 26%. Sequencing was carried out using lung tumor tissue. All receptors come from a man aged 60-69 years with non-small cell lung cancer.

The V and J genes are TRBV6-2 or TRBV6-3 and TRBJ1-5; D unresolved. This CDR3 has 13 residues. Germline V gene lookup returns CDR1 MNHEY and CDR2 SVGEGT. Trimming took 2 bases from V and 7 from J, leaving 9 bases between them. As DNA, the CDR3 is TGTGCCAGCAGTTACAACCAGATCCAGCCCCAGCATTTT. As protein: CASSYNQIQPQHF.

V is TRBV11-3 and J is TRBJ2-1, with no clear D. Germline V gene data show CDR1 as SGHNT and CDR2 as YENEEA. Trimming took off 4 bases at V and 4 bases at J, with 14 bases between the two ends. The CDR3 spans 15 residues. The CDR3 coding sequence is TGTGCCAGCAGCTCCCTCGCGGAAGGTTACAATGAGCAGTTCTTC. This encodes CASSSLAEGYNEQFF.

This clonotype was seen a few times. A much more abundant neighbour one base away suggests this may be a read error. J is TRBJ2-6 and V is TRBV11-3, with a weak D call TRBD2 (5 bases). The CDR3 loop spans 17 amino acids. The V end lost 8 bases, the J end lost 0 bases, and 17 bases lay between the germline ends. From germline, CDR1 is SGHNT and CDR2 YENEEA. The CDR3 here is CASAREQEASGANVLTF. CDR3 nucleotides: TGTGCCAGCGCTCGCGAGCAGGAGGCCTCTGGGGCCAACGTCCTGACTTTC.

V is TRBV12-3 or TRBV12-4 and J is TRBJ2-7; D may be TRBD1 (6 bases). The CDR3 runs to 15 residues. Between the trimmed V and J ends, which lost 6 bases and 2 bases, there was a span of 17 bases. The CDR3 here is CASSKPEQGAYEQYF. CDR3 coding DNA: TGTGCCAGCAGCAAACCGGAACAGGGTGCCTACGAGCAGTACTTC.

This clonotype was found once. One end of the junction is discordant with germline, which a read error may explain. This sequence joins TRBV5-4 and TRBJ2-3; perhaps D is TRBD1 or TRBD2 (5 bases each). Germline V CDR1 and CDR2: SGHNT, YYREEE (reference sequence). CDR3 length: 15 amino acids. The CDR3 here is CDSSLVGGSTDTKYF. As DNA, the CDR3 is TGTGACAGCAGCTTGGTTGGGGGTAGCACAGATACGAAGTATTTT.

The J gene is TRBJ2-7, the V gene TRBV20-1; no clear D. CDR1 is DFQATT and CDR2 is SNEGSKA in the germline V gene (reference sequence). This CDR3 has 12 amino acids. The V end lost 0 bases, the J end lost 3 bases, and 6 bases lay between the germline ends. The CDR3 nucleotides read TGCAGTGCTAGAGACATCGGCTACGAGCAGTACTTC. This encodes CSARDIGYEQYF.

Worth noting for this clonotype: An end of the junction does not agree with germline; a read error may underlie this. The chain links TRBV6-2 or TRBV6-3 to TRBJ1-1, with D perhaps matching TRBD1 (6 bases). In germline, CDR1 is MNHEY, CDR2 SVGEGT. The CDR3 loop spans 13 amino acids. The CDR3 reads CTSSRDRSTEAFF. The DNA of the CDR3 is TGTACCAGCAGTAGAGACAGGTCTACTGAAGCTTTCTTT.

Notes on this clonotype: A read error may be the cause here, since a much bigger clone is one base away. The chain links TRBV20-1 to TRBJ1-6, with D perhaps TRBD1 (6 bases). The length of the CDR3 is 14 residues. Looked up from germline, CDR1 is DFQATT and CDR2 is SNEGSKA (reference sequence). Trimming stripped 0 bases from V and 8 bases from J, with 11 bases between. The DNA for the CDR3 is TGCAGTGCTAGAGATATGAGGACAGATTCACCCCTCCACTTT. Translating it yields CSARDMRTDSPLHF.

This clonotype came up a few times. V gene TRBV29-1 combines with J gene TRBJ1-2, with unresolved D. CDR3 length: 13 residues. V was trimmed by 4 bases and J by 2 bases, leaving 11 bases between them. The germline gives CDR1 SQVTM, CDR2 ANQGSEA. DNA of the CDR3: TGCAGCGTTGGGGCCGAATTAAACTATGGCTACACCTTC. Encoded protein: CSVGAELNYGYTF.

The rearrangement joins TRBV7-9 to TRBJ2-3; TRBD2 aligns across 13 bases. Germline CDR1 and CDR2: SEHNR and FQNEAQ (reference sequence). V lost 1 base and J lost 0; bases outside the gene matches: 10. This CDR3 has 20 residues. The CDR3 region is CASSLVRTSGSLGSTDTQYF. CDR3 DNA: TGTGCCAGCAGCTTAGTGAGGACTAGCGGGAGTTTGGGAAGCACAGATACGCAGTATTTT.

To note about this clonotype: The junction departs from the called germline gene at one end, perhaps through a read error. The rearrangement joins TRBV7-8 to TRBJ1-4; no clear D gene. Germline assignment: CDR1 SGHVS and CDR2 FQNEAQ. The CDR3 is 16 residues long. The CDR3 is CASSFSEGLAREKLSF. The CDR3 DNA follows: TGTGCCAGCAGCTTCTCCGAAGGACTGGCGAGAGAAAAACTGTCTTTT.

This chain uses TRBV6-1 with TRBJ1-2, with D maybe TRBD1 (6 bases). The germline V gene has CDR1 MNHNS and CDR2 SASEGT. The CDR3 runs to 15 residues. The V and J ends lost 1 base and 13 bases respectively, with 22 bases between them. In nucleotides, the CDR3 is TGTGCCAGCAGTGAAGGGACAGTAACGGTATTTAGCTGCACCTTC. This codes for CASSEGTVTVFSCTF.

The table lists this clonotype with a few counts. A much larger clone lies one base from this, so it may be a read error. V usage is TRBV29-1 and J usage is TRBJ2-2; 7 bases align to TRBD1. The CDR3 runs 14 residues. Germline V gene sequence: CDR1 SQVTM, CDR2 ANQGSEA. The CDR3 reads CSVVGQWNTGVLFF. The DNA of the CDR3 is TGCAGCGTTGTGGGACAGTGGAACACCGGGGTGCTGTTTTTT.

This chain uses TRBV10-3 with TRBJ2-7; D assignment may be TRBD1 or TRBD2 (5 bases each). In germline, CDR1 is ENHRY, CDR2 SYGVKD. V was shortened by 7 bases and J by 6 bases, with 13 bases between the two germline ends. The CDR3 loop spans 12 amino acids. The CDR3: CAINRERGEQYF. CDR3 in DNA: TGTGCCATCAATCGAGAGAGGGGCGAGCAGTACTTC.

As regards this clonotype: The limits of the CDR3 on the DNA are not certain, so only TCRdb's listed CDR3 is given. The chain's CDR3 is CAISQDGRGDYGCTF. The rearrangement links TRBV4-2 to TRBJ1-2. Counting both end residues, the CDR3 totals 15 amino acids. The germline gives CDR1 LGHNA, CDR2 YNFKEQ.

This clonotype was counted ten times or more. The CDR3 nucleotides read TGTGCCAGCAGGGCACGCCCGATAGCCAAAAACATTCAGTACTTC. Protein: CASRARPIAKNIQYF. The chain is built from TRBV11-2 and TRBJ2-4; D is uncertain. This CDR3 contains 15 residues. Trimming removed 6 bases from V and 0 bases from J, with 12 bases in between. Looked up from germline, CDR1 is SGHAT and CDR2 is FQNNGV.

A note on this clonotype: Since no conserved phenylalanine or tryptophan closes the CDR3, a read error is the likely cause. The DNA is left out, because the CDR3 cannot be placed on it with certainty; the CDR3 is given as TCRdb lists it. This chain connects TRBV20-1 to TRBJ1-2. The CDR3 is 14 amino acids long, termini counted. Per germline, CDR1 DFQATT and CDR2 SNEGSKA (reference sequence). CDR3 amino acids: CSASEGRSLYGYTI.

This clonotype was observed many times. The CDR3: CASSLTTSSYNEQFF. Here the CDR3 DNA reads TGTGCCAGCAGCTTGACTACCTCCTCCTACAATGAGCAGTTCTTC. The chain carries TRBV5-5 and TRBJ2-1; D ambiguous. Trimming took off 1 base at V and 0 bases at J, with 8 bases between the two ends. The CDR3 has 15 residues. Germline loops: CDR1 SGHKS, CDR2 YYEKEE (reference sequence).

Regarding this clonotype: One junction end does not reproduce the germline sequence, and a read error may be involved. The chain couples TRBV4-3 to TRBJ1-1; D possibly corresponds to TRBD1 (6 bases). This CDR3 is 17 amino acids long. Germline V CDR1 and CDR2: LGHNA, YSLEER. The CDR3 spells CASSQDVLDSSGTEAFF. The CDR3 DNA reads TGCGCCAGTAGCCAAGACGTTCTGGACAGTTCGGGCACTGAAGCTTTCTTT.

As for this clonotype: A read error may produce the germline difference seen at one junction end. The chain combines TRBV12-3 or TRBV12-4 with TRBJ2-7; 8 bases agree with TRBD2. The CDR3 is 16 residues long. The CDR3 is CTSSLRASGLGYEQYF. The DNA for the CDR3 is TGTACCAGCAGTTTAAGAGCTAGCGGGCTCGGCTACGAGCAGTATTTC.

This clonotype was seen repeatedly, ten times or more. The V gene is TRBV29-1, the J gene TRBJ2-5; TRBD2 matches 14 bases. CDR1 is SQVTM and CDR2 is ANQGSEA in the germline V gene. This CDR3 is built from 14 residues. V lost 7 bases, J lost 7 bases, and 8 bases stayed unmatched. CDR3 residues: CSEATSGGVRTQYF. CDR3 nucleotides: TGCAGCGAAGCGACTAGCGGGGGGGTCCGGACCCAGTACTTC. The full variable domain, completed using reference TRBV29-1 and TRBJ2-5, is SAVISQKPSRDICQRGTSLTIQCQVDSQVTMMFWYRQQPGQSLTLIATANQGSEATYESGFVIDKFPISRPNLTFSTLTVSNMSPEDSSIYLCSEATSGGVRTQYFGPGTRLLVL.

Of note for this clonotype: Possible read error: a much larger clone is one base away. This chain joins TRBV6-5 and TRBJ1-6, with D possibly being TRBD1 (6 bases). The CDR3 covers 14 residues. Trimming pared 6 bases from V and 10 bases from J, leaving 16 bases between. CDR1 MNHEY and CDR2 SVGAGI come from the germline V gene. The CDR3 protein is CASRPHWGASPLHF. DNA for the CDR3: TGTGCCAGCAGGCCCCATTGGGGGGCATCACCCCTCCACTTT.

This chain uses TRBV9 with TRBJ2-1, with D possibly being TRBD2 (5 bases). The CDR3 consists of 16 residues. With 3 bases removed from V and 7 bases from J, the gap between germline ends came to 20 bases. Germline lookup yields CDR1 SGDLS and CDR2 YYNGEE. Here the CDR3 reads CASSAGLSVGLNEQFF. CDR3 nucleotides: TGTGCCAGCAGCGCCGGACTCAGCGTGGGCCTAAATGAGCAGTTCTTC.